This TCR beta chain was sequenced for a study of blood T cell repertoires in COVID-19. Study overall: Donors in the United States, Italy and Spain gave samples during acute or convalescent COVID-19. Nucleic acid was either cDNA or gDNA, and it came from T cells, B-cell-depleted T cells, or PBMCs.

The CDR3 sequence is 14 residues long. Germline values: CDR1 MDHEN, CDR2 SYDVKM. The trim removed 3 bases at V and 5 bases at J, leaving 2 bases unmatched. Original analysis: Cell counts per sample came from amplifying reference gene primers. This table comes from immunoSEQ multiplex PCR, and its TCRdb copy is limited to in-frame clones, with some not included. V, J and clone size are those of that table, while D and trimming were read from the DNA. The sample has tens of thousands of clones; about 80% are singletons. This rearrangement joins TRBV28 to TRBJ2-7; 12 bases fit TRBD2. This TCR was sampled from a human donor in a cohort sampled during active COVID-19. Material: peripheral blood. CDR3 loop: CASSLTSGSHEQYF. The CDR3 nucleotides read TGTGCCAGCAGTTTGACTAGCGGGAGCCACGAGCAGTACTTC.